This T cell receptor beta chain was captured in a study of T cells in localized non-small cell lung cancer. Study outcomes and limitations: There was higher T cell clonality in uninvolved adjacent lung than in tumor, and it was highest there. Adjacent lung was found to contain a median roughly 50 of the top 100 tumor clones. Heterogeneity remains possible because sequencing was limited to only one tumor region. Elevated circulating T cell density in blood was associated with longer overall survival.

TCRdb's copy holds only in-frame clones and misses some; the assay was immunoSEQ multiplex PCR. The sample shows 100,000 to 150,000 clones, 80% to 90% of them seen only once. This CDR3 comprises 11 residues. Germline V gene sequence: CDR1 DFQATT, CDR2 SNEGSKA (reference sequence). V shed 1 base and J 14 bases; nucleotides not matched to a gene: 4. This clone was found once. Its antigen is currently unknown. The sequence was collected from an older female donor with stage I lung adenocarcinoma. V is TRBV20-1 and J is TRBJ2-1, with 8 bases lining up with TRBD2. The starting material was peripheral blood, obtained before any cancer treatment. CDR3 region: CSARGSLAEFF. CDR3 sequence (DNA): TGCAGTGCTAGAGGATCACTAGCGGAGTTCTTC.